The entry below describes one TCR beta chain. Its antigen is unidentified. Trimming stripped 0 bases from V and 9 bases from J, with 21 bases between. Germline V CDR1 and CDR2: SGHAT, FQNNGV. The CDR3 has 17 amino acids. For the library, individual cDNA molecules each received unique molecular identifiers. One entry per CDR3 protein results from TCRdb running MiXCR on the reads. The sample lists approximately 2,200 distinct CDR3 sequences, 45% to 60% seen once, with about 9.1% in the top ten. This entry is derived from a study of human T cells and chemical hapten exposure. As for the study in general: After 6 days, upper back 0.01% DPC patch tests were scored.

General study points: The number of TCRs above 1 in 1000 frequency did not change after DPC sensitization.

Treatment of the sample: therapeutic diphenylcyclopropenone sensitization with weekly scalp DPC. The chain employs TRBV11-2 and TRBJ2-4, with D possibly being TRBD1 (7 bases). The sequences come from whole blood, collected before DPC sensitization or 2, 6, or about 24 weeks after (not recorded which). The TCR originated in an adult with alopecia areata. Some clones in this sample may be carry-over from other donors' samples. This table probably holds off-target reads from a library built for another chain. In nucleotides, the CDR3 is TGTGCCAGCAGCTTAGACCCCCCAGCGACAGGGAGGAGCATTCAGTACTTC. Protein sequence: CASSLDPPATGRSIQYF.